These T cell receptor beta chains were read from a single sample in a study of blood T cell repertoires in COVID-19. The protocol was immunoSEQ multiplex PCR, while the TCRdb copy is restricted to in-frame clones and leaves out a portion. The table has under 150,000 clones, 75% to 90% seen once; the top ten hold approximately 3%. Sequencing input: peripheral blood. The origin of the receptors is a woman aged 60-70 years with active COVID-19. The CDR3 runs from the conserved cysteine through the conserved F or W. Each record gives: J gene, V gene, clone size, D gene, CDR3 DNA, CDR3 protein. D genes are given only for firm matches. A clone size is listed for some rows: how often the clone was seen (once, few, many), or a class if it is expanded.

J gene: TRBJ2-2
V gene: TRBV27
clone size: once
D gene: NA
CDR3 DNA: TGTGCCAGCAGTTCCGTGTCCGGGAACACCGGGGAGCTGTTTTTT
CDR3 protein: CASSSVSGNTGELFF

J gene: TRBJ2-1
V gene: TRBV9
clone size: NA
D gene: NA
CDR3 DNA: TGTGCCAGCAGCGTAGCTGCGGGAAGCCCCTACAATGAGCAGTTCTTC
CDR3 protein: CASSVAAGSPYNEQFF

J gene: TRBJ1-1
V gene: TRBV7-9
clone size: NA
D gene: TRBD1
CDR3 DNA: TGTGCCAGCAGCTTAGGGACAGGAGGGGCTTTCTTT
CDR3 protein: CASSLGTGGAFF

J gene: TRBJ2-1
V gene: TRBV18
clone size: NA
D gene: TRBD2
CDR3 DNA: TGTGCCAGCTCACCACCGGGCTTAGCGGGAGGGCTCGGCAATGAGCAGTTCTTC
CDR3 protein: CASSPPGLAGGLGNEQFF

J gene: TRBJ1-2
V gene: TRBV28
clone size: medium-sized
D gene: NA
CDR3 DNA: TGTGCCAGCAGTTCCCACAGGGTTCATGGCTACACCTTC
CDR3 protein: CASSSHRVHGYTF

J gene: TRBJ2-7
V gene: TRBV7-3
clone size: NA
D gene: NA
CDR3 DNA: TGTGCCAGCAGCTTAAATGGGGAGGCAGAGTACGAGCAGTACTTC
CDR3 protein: CASSLNGEAEYEQYF

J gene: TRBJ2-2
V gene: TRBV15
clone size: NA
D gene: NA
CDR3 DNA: TGTGCCACCAGCAGAGTCCCGGACACCGGGGAGCTGTTTTTT
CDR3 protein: CATSRVPDTGELFF

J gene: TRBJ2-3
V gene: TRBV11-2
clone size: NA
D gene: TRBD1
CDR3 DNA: TGTGCCAGCAGCTTTCAAAGATTAGTTCAGGGGGCATTAGATACGCAGTATTTT
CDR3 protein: CASSFQRLVQGALDTQYF

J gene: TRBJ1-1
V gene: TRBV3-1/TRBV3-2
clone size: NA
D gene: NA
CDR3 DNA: TGTGCCAGCAGCCAAGTGACAGGAGTGAACACTGAAGCTTTCTTT
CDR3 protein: CASSQVTGVNTEAFF

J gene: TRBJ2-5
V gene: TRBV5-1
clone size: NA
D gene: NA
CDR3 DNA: TGCGCCAGCAGCCCGGGGACTTTGCAAGAGACCCAGTACTTC
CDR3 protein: CASSPGTLQETQYF

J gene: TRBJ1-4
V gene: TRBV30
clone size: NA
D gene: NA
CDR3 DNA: TGTGCCTGGAGGGCAACAGGACGTAGGTTGGCTAATGAAAAACTGTTTTTT
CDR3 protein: CAWRATGRRLANEKLFF

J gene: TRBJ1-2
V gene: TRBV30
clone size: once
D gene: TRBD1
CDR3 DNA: TGTGCCTGGAGTGTAAGGGGGACAGTAAAATACACCTTC
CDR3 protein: CAWSVRGTVKYTF

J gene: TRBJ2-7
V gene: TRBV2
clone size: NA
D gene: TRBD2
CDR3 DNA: TGTGCCAGCAGTCTAGGACTAGCGGGAGTTATTTACGAGCAGTACTTC
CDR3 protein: CASSLGLAGVIYEQYF

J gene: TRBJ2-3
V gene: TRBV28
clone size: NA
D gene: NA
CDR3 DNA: TGTGCCAGCAGTTTCCGGGGGTATGCGCAGTATTTT
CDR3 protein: CASSFRGYAQYF

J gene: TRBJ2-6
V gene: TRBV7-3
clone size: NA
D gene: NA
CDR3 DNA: TGTGCCAGCAGCTTTAGCGGCTCTGGGGCCAACGTCCTGACTTTC
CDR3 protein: CASSFSGSGANVLTF

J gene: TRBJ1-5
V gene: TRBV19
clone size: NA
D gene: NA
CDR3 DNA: TGTGCCAGTACCGCCCGACTAGACAGAGCCAACCATCAGCCCCAGCATTTT
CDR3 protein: CASTARLDRANHQPQHF

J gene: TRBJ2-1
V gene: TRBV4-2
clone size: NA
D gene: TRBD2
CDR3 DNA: TGTGCCAGCAGCCAAGGGAGGCTAGCGGGAGCAGGGGGGTACAATGAGCAGTTCTTC
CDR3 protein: CASSQGRLAGAGGYNEQFF

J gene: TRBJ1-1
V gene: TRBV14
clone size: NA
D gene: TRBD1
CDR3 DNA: TGTGCCAGCAGCCGAAGCCACAGGGGGACTGAAGCTTTCTTT
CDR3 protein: CASSRSHRGTEAFF

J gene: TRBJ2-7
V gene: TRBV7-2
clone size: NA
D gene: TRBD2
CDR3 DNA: TGTGCCAGCAGCTTGGAACTAGCGGGGGCCTACGAGCAGTACTTC
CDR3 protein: CASSLELAGAYEQYF

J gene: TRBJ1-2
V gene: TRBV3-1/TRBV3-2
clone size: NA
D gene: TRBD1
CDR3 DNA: TGTGCCAGCTGGACAGGGGTCGGCTATGGCTACACCTTC
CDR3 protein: CASWTGVGYGYTF

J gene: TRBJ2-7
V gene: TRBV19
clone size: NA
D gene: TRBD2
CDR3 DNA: TGTGCCAGTAGGCGGGAGGGCTCCTACGAGCAGTACTTC
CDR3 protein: CASRREGSYEQYF

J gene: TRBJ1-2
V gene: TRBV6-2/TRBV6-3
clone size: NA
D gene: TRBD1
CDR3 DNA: TGTGCCAGCAGTTTTCCACTACAGGGGAACTATGGCTACACCTTC
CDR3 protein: CASSFPLQGNYGYTF

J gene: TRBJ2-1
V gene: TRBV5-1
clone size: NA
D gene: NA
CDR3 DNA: TGCGCCAGCAGCTTAGCCCCAGGGGACAACTCCTACAAGGGGCAGTTCTTC
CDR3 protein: CASSLAPGDNSYKGQFF

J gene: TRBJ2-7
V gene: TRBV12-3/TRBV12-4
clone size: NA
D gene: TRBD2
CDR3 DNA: TGTGCCAGCAGCACAAGGACTAGCGGGGAGCAGTACTTC
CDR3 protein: CASSTRTSGEQYF

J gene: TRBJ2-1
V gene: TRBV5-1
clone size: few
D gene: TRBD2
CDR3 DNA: TGCGCCAGCAGCTCTAGGACTAGCGTGAGCTCCTACAATGAGCAGTTCTTC
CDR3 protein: CASSSRTSVSSYNEQFF

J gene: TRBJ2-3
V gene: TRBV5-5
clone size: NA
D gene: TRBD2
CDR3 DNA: TGTGCCAGCAGCTTGTTCCGGCGGCGGGAGGGCCAAGATACGCAGTATTTT
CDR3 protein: CASSLFRRREGQDTQYF

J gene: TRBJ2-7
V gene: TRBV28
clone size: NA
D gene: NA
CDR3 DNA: TGTGCCAGCAGTTCTTTGGGCGGCAGGGGCGAGCAGTACTTC
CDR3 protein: CASSSLGGRGEQYF

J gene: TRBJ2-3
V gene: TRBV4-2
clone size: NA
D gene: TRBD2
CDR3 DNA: TGTGCCAGCAGCCCCCTAGCGGGAGGAACCCCGACCATCTTGTATTTT
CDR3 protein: CASSPLAGGTPTILYF

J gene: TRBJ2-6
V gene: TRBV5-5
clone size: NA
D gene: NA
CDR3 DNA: TGTGCCAGCAGCCGGACAGCCCCCTCTGGGGCCAACGTCCTGACTTTC
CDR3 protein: CASSRTAPSGANVLTF

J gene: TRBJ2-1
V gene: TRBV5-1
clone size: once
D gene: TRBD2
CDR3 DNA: TGCGCCAGCAGCTTGGGCGGACTAGCGGGAGTCAATGAGCAGTTCTTC
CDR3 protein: CASSLGGLAGVNEQFF

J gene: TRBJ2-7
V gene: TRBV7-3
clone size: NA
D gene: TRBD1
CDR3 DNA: TGTGCCAGCAGCCCCGGGACAGGGTCTACCGAGCAGTACTTC
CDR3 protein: CASSPGTGSTEQYF

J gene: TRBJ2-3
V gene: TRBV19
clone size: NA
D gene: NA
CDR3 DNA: TGTGCCAGTTGCGAACTAGCAGGATTCAGCACAGATACGCAGTATTTT
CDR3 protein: CASCELAGFSTDTQYF

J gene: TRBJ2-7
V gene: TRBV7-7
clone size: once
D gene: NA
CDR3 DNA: TGTGCTAGCAGCCGCGGACTTGACTTTAACTACGAGCAGTACTTC
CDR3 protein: CASSRGLDFNYEQYF

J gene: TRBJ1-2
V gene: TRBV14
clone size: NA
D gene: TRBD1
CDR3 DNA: TGTGCCAGCAGCCGTCCGGGACAGGGGGCCTATGGCTACACCTTC
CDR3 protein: CASSRPGQGAYGYTF

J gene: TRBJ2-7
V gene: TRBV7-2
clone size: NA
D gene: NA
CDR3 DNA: TGTGCCAGCAGCTTAGGGAGCGGCCCGTACGAGCAGTACTTC
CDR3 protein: CASSLGSGPYEQYF

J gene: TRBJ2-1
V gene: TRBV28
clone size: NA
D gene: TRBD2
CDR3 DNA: TGTGCCAGCAGCCAACTAGCGGGAGGGAACAATGAGCAGTTCTTC
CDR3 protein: CASSQLAGGNNEQFF

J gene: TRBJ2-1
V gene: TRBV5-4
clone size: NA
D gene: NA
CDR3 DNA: TGTGCCAGTAGGCGGGACCGGGGAGATGAGCAGTTCTTC
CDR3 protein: CASRRDRGDEQFF

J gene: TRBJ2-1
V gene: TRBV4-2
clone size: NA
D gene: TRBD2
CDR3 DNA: TGTGCCAGCAGACCCGGGACTAGCGGGAGAAATGAGCAGTTCTTC
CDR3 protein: CASRPGTSGRNEQFF

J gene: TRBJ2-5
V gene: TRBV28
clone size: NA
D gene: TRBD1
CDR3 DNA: TGTGCCAGCCGAGGGGGCAGGGCCCAAGAGACCCAGTACTTC
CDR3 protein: CASRGGRAQETQYF

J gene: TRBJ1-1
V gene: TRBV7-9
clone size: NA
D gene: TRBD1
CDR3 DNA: TGTGCCAGCCAACCGGGGACAGGCAGCACTGAAGCTTTCTTT
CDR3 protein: CASQPGTGSTEAFF

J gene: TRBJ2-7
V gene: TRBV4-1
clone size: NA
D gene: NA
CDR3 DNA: TGCGCCAGCAGCCAAGCCGGCTTAGGGGGCGAGCAGTACTTC
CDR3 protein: CASSQAGLGGEQYF

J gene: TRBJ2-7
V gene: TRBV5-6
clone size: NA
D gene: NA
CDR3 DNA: TGTGCCAGCAGCTTAGAAGGGGGAGTCCCTACCTACGAGCAGTACTTC
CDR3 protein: CASSLEGGVPTYEQYF

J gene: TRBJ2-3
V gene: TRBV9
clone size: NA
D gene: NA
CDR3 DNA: TGTGCCAGCAGCCGGGGGGTAGGAAACAGGGTTGCAGATACGCAGTATTTT
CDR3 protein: CASSRGVGNRVADTQYF

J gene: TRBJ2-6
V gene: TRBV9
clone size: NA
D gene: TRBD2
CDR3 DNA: TGTGCCAGCAGCTTAGCGGGAGCTGGGGCCAACGTCCTGACTTTC
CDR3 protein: CASSLAGAGANVLTF

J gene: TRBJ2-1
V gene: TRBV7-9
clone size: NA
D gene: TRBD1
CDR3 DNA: TGTGCCAGCAGCTCCCTCCTGGGGACAGGGAATGAGCAGTTCTTC
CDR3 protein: CASSSLLGTGNEQFF

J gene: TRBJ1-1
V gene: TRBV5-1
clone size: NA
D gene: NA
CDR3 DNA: TGCGCCAGCAGCTTGTACGGGGGGACCACTGAAGCTTTCTTT
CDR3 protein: CASSLYGGTTEAFF

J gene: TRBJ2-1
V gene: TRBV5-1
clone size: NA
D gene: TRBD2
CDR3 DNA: TGCGCCAGCAGCTTGGCAACTAGCGGGAGGGGGGACAATGAGCAGTTCTTC
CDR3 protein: CASSLATSGRGDNEQFF

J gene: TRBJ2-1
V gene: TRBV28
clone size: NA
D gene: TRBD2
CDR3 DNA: TGTGCCAGCAGTTTTGGGACTAGCAGCAATGAGCAGTTCTTC
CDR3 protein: CASSFGTSSNEQFF

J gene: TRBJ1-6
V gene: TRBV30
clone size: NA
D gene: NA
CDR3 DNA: TGTGCCTGGAGGATGGACAGTCCAAATTCACCCCTCCACTTT
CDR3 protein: CAWRMDSPNSPLHF

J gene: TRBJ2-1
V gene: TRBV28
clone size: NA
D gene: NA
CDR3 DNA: TGTGCCAGCAGGCCGGACACTTTCAATGAGCAGTTCTTC
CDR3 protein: CASRPDTFNEQFF

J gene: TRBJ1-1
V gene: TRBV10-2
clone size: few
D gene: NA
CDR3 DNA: TGCGCCAGCGGGGCAGGGGTGAACACTGAAGCTTTCTTT
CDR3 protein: CASGAGVNTEAFF

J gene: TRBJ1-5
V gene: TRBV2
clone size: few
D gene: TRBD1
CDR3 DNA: TGTGCCAGCAGTCCCGGACAGGGCAATCAGCCCCAGCATTTT
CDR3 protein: CASSPGQGNQPQHF

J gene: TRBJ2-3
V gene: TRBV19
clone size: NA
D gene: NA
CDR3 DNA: TGTGCCAGTAGTATAGGTGGGACTAGCACAGATACGCAGTATTTT
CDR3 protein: CASSIGGTSTDTQYF

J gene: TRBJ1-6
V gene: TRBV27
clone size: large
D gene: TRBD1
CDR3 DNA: TGTGCCAGCAGTTTAGGGACAGGGACAGGATCACCCCTCCACTTT
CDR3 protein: CASSLGTGTGSPLHF

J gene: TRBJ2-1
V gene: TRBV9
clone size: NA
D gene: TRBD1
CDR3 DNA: TGTGCCAGCAGCGTACGGACAGGGTCCTACAATGAGCAGTTCTTC
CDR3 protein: CASSVRTGSYNEQFF

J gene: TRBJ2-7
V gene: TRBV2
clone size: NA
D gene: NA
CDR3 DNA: TGTGCCAGCAGGGATTGGACAGGAGGGGACTACGAGCAGTACTTC
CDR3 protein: CASRDWTGGDYEQYF

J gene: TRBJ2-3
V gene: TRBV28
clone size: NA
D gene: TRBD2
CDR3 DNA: TGTGCCAGCAGTTTAGCGGGAGAGGGCGTAGATACGCAGTATTTT
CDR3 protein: CASSLAGEGVDTQYF

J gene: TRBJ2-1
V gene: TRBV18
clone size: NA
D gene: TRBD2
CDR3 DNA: TGTGCCAGCTCACTCACTAGCGGGAGCTCCTACAATGAGCAGTTCTTC
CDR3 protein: CASSLTSGSSYNEQFF

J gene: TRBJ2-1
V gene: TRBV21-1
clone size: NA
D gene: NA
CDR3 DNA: TGTGCCAGCAGCAAGACTTTAAGCTCCTACAATGAGCAGTTCTTC
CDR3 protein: CASSKTLSSYNEQFF

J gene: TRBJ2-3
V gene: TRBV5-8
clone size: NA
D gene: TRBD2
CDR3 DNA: TGTGCCAGCAGCTTATATAGCGGGGGCACAGATACGCAGTATTTT
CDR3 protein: CASSLYSGGTDTQYF